This T cell receptor beta chain was sequenced in a study of T cells in Graves' hyperthyroidism and ophthalmopathy (dated by TCRdb to about 2019). For context, the study as a whole: Peripheral blood samples were taken at the time of initial diagnosis, prior to any treatment. An independent validation cohort of under 20 hyperthyroidism patients and 17 patients who later progressed to ophthalmopathy tested prospective prediction of ophthalmopathy. The study also compared thyroid tissue and blood T-cell repertoires from more than five Graves' hyperthyroidism patients. According to the paper, TCR Vbeta CDR3 sequencing was carried out on roughly 130 peripheral blood samples, which came from approximately 43 ophthalmopathy, 80 or so hyperthyroidism and roughly 17 progressor patients. A discovery cohort of about 96 patients, approximately 44 with Graves' ophthalmopathy and about 58 with stable Graves' hyperthyroidism, was used to find distinguishing TCR V-J signatures. The approximately 90 discovery patients were randomly split 7:3 into training and test sets. After blood sampling, hyperthyroidism patients were treated with methimazole at a starting dose of 30 mg daily, and ophthalmopathy patients were treated with high-dose intravenous methylprednisolone. On the study overall, not on this receptor specifically: A 13 V-J signature model separated ophthalmopathy from stable hyperthyroidism, with 87.88% sensitivity and approximately 81% specificity in cross-validation and 80%/75% in testing. No statistical method was used to set the sample size in advance, and investigators knew the group allocation. During validation, the model predicted progression to ophthalmopathy a median of approximately 6.5 months ahead of onset, with approximately 70% sensitivity and 72% to 85% specificity. Most expanded thyroid clonotypes (frequency above 0.001) were also detected in blood, suggesting blood repertoires may reflect thyroid immune responses.

In the ophthalmopathy patients, disease was moderately to severely active, with a Clinical Activity Score of 3 or more, a NOSPECS grade of 4 or more, and a duration of less than 3 months. Any patient with an uncontrolled infection, another autoimmune disease, pregnancy or lactation was excluded. Diagnoses were established on the basis of clinical symptoms, serum thyroxine and TRAb, thyroid ultrasound, and orbital computed tomography. Ficoll-Paque density gradient centrifugation was used to isolate PBMCs from approximately 10 ml of fresh peripheral blood. Total RNA was extracted with Trizol reagent, and quality was checked on an Agilent 2100 Bioanalyzer. The TCR beta CDR3 regions were amplified from the RNA transcripts. For the first round of RT-PCR on the TCR CDR3, the HTBI primer set was used together with the Qiagen OneStep RT-PCR kit. Libraries were constructed in a second round of multiplex PCR, after which size selection and purification were performed. Libraries were sequenced paired-end with 100 bp reads on an Illumina HiSeq2000. The authors processed their data as follows. SOAPnuke was used to process the raw data, with reads discarded if the reads contained adapters or uncalled bases, had a mean Phred below 15, or lacked an exact constant-primer or identifier match. High-quality paired reads were merged using COPE v1.2.5, and each unique nucleotide sequence was defined as a clonotype. MiTCR v1.1 was used to align clonotypes to the IMGT TRBV, TRBD and TRBJ reference segments. Only V-J combinations with frequency above 0.0001, covering 98% to 99.2% of repertoires, were analysed. A TCS score was defined as the ratio between F50 (clonal expansion) and ExV (chaos), using BLOSUM62-based TCRdist between CDR3 peptides within each V-J. Welch's t-statistics and random forest reduced 500 to 550 V-J features to 13, which were used in a naive Bayes classifier (R e1071). TCRdb reanalyzed the raw reads on its own, using fastp at Q25 for trimming and MiXCR for clone calling, and kept in-frame beta chains. Records with the same CDR3 protein are collapsed into one entry carrying the most frequent genes and DNA. The V and J calls were determined by TCRdb, not by the authors. The sample table lists over 250,000 distinct CDR3 sequences, about 17% of them with a count of one. The top ten constitute around 55% of the sample.

Remarks on this clonotype: Its antigen is still unknown. No much larger clone is present one base from it, and per-base qualities are unavailable.

The TCR originated in a woman aged 60-75 years with Graves' ophthalmopathy. The sequenced sample was blood.

The DNA sequence is TGCGCCAGCAGCAACCCGGGACACCGGAACTATGGCTACACCTTC. This yields the protein CASSNPGHRNYGYTF. The chain links TRBV4-1 with TRBJ1-2; TRBD1 is a possible D gene, resting on 6 matching bases. As encoded in the germline V gene, CDR1 is MGHRA while CDR2 is YSYEKL. The CDR3 has 15 amino acids, counting the end cysteine and phenylalanine. The kept DNA is CDR3 alone, 45 bases in frame from the first base. Cut back by 5 bases and 2 bases, the V and J ends lie 15 bases apart.